These 18 T cell receptor beta chains were sequenced from one sample in a study of Graves' ophthalmopathy and Graves' hyperthyroidism. As the template, RNA transcripts were used to amplify TCR beta CDR3 regions. RT-PCR was first run with HTBI primers, then multiplex PCR in a second round. TCRdb itself ran the multiplex PCR reads through MiXCR, one entry per CDR3 protein. Among over 500,000 distinct CDR3 sequences, about 20% were seen once, and the ten largest hold around 6.5%. Sequenced input: peripheral blood. These receptors all come from a woman under 30 with stable Graves' hyperthyroidism. Some clones in this sample may be carry-over from other donors' samples.

This clonotype was seen ten or more times. V is TRBV11-2 and J is TRBJ1-2; D is possibly TRBD1 (5 bases). The CDR3 extends over 14 amino acids. Germline CDR1 SGHAT, CDR2 FQNNGV. Trimming shortened V by 5 bases and J by 6 bases, and 16 bases separated the two germline ends. CDR3: CASSPAGGSDGYTF. The DNA of the CDR3 is TGTGCCAGCAGCCCGGCGGGGGGAAGCGATGGCTACACCTTC. The whole variable domain, filled in from reference TRBV11-2 and TRBJ1-2, reads EAGVAQSPRYKIIEKRQSVAFWCNPISGHATLYWYQQILGQGPKLLIQFQNNGVVDDSQLPKDRFSAERLKGVDSTLKIQPAKLEDSAVYLCASSPAGGSDGYTFGSGTRLTVV.

The J gene is TRBJ1-2, the V gene TRBV27; D remains unclear. CDR3 length equals 16 residues. V was pared by 0 bases and J by 0 bases, with 11 bases between. CDR1 MNHEY and CDR2 SMNVEV come from the germline V gene (reference sequence). Here the CDR3 DNA reads TGTGCCAGCAGTTTATCGTCCGGGGAAGCTAACTATGGCTACACCTTC. This encodes CASSLSSGEANYGYTF.

This clonotype was recorded at least ten times. J is TRBJ2-7 and V is TRBV5-1; D perhaps matches TRBD2 (5 bases). CDR1 is SGHRS, CDR2 YFSETQ, per germline. V lost 3 bases and J 0 bases, leaving 13 bases between the germline ends. The CDR3 spans 15 residues. CDR3 sequence: CASSWGSESSYEQYF. CDR3 DNA sequence: TGCGCCAGCAGCTGGGGTAGCGAGAGCTCCTACGAGCAGTACTTC.

This clonotype was recorded many times. The chain links TRBV20-1 to TRBJ1-1, with 7 bases lining up with TRBD1. The CDR3 has 13 amino acids. The ends lost 5 bases at V and 5 bases at J; junction bases unmatched: 8. Germline CDR1 is DFQATT and CDR2 is SNEGSKA (reference sequence). The CDR3 is CSASRTGSTEAFF. CDR3 nucleotide sequence: TGCAGTGCTTCGAGGACAGGATCTACTGAAGCTTTCTTT.

This clonotype has ten or more counts. The germline gene is not matched at one end of the junction; a read error may be the cause. The chain links TRBV11-2 to TRBJ2-4; 8 nucleotides align to TRBD2. This CDR3 has 14 amino acids. From germline, CDR1 is SGHAT and CDR2 FQNNGV. The CDR3 sequence: CASNGLGLGGIKYF. The CDR3 DNA is TGTGCCAGCAATGGTCTGGGACTAGGAGGCATTAAGTACTTC.

In this sample, this clonotype turned up many times. The V gene is TRBV12-3 or TRBV12-4, the J gene TRBJ2-5; TRBD2 aligns across 8 bases. With 3 bases clipped from V and 2 bases from J, the junction kept 5 bases outside the gene matches. The CDR3 extends over 15 amino acids. CDR3 sequence: CASSFSRGGQETQYF. The CDR3 nucleotides read TGTGCCAGCAGTTTCTCCCGGGGGGGGCAAGAGACCCAGTACTTC.

This clonotype has a count of ten or more. The J gene is TRBJ2-7, the V gene TRBV18; TRBD2 matches at 8 bases. Losses at the gene ends were 5 bases for V and 3 bases for J; bases not matched to a gene: 3. From germline, CDR1 is KGHSH and CDR2 LQKENI. The CDR3 totals 13 residues. CDR3 DNA sequence: TGTGCCAGCTCAGTTACTAGCGGCTACGAGCAGTACTTC. Protein sequence: CASSVTSGYEQYF.

As DNA, the CDR3 is TGTGCCAGCAGTGAATTCCTGGCAGCGAACACCGGGGAGCTGTTTTTT. Translation gives CASSEFLAANTGELFF. The chain employs TRBV6-1 and TRBJ2-2; D is undetermined. There are 16 residues in the CDR3. Germline V gene data show CDR1 as MNHNS and CDR2 as SASEGT. V shed 2 bases and J shed 0 bases, with 10 bases lying between them.

Notes on this clonotype: This could be a read error, since a much larger clone is one nucleotide away. The chain recombines TRBV5-5 with TRBJ1-2, with 8 bases identical to TRBD1. The CDR3 is made up of 14 amino acids. Germline lookup yields CDR1 SGHKS and CDR2 YYEKEE (reference sequence). CDR3 sequence: CSSTRTGGGGGYTF. CDR3 in DNA: TGTTCCAGCACCCGAACAGGGGGAGGAGGTGGCTACACCTTC.

This clonotype was seen only a few times. The chain employs TRBV6-2 or TRBV6-3 and TRBJ2-4; no firm D call. Germline assignment: CDR1 MNHEY and CDR2 SVGEGT. CDR3 length equals 13 residues. Trimming shortened V by 7 bases and J by 2 bases, and 9 bases separated the two germline ends. The CDR3 DNA follows: TGTGCCAGCACCGAACCCCCCAAAAACATTCAGTACTTC. This translates into CASTEPPKNIQYF.

This clonotype was seen many times. This chain joins TRBV20-1 and TRBJ2-7, with TRBD1 identical over 8 bases. This CDR3 region has 14 residues. With V trimmed by 0 bases and J by 3 bases, 4 bases remained unmatched. Germline-derived CDR1 and CDR2 are DFQATT and SNEGSKA (reference sequence). For the CDR3, the DNA is TGCAGTGCTAGAGATCTAGGACAGGGCTACGAGCAGTACTTC. Translation gives CSARDLGQGYEQYF.

This clonotype was observed many times. This chain connects TRBV28 to TRBJ1-1; D unclear. Germline values: CDR1 MDHEN, CDR2 SYDVKM. V shed 7 bases and J shed 1 base, with 7 bases lying between them. The CDR3 extends over 12 amino acids. This chain's CDR3 is CASMPANTEAFF. The DNA of the CDR3 is TGTGCCAGCATGCCGGCGAACACTGAAGCTTTCTTT.

This clonotype was detected ten times or more. The J gene is TRBJ1-2, the V gene TRBV30; 9 nucleotides line up with TRBD1. The CDR3 is 17 residues long. Germline CDR1 GTSNPN, CDR2 SVGIG (reference sequence). Trimming removed 3 bases from V and 8 bases from J; junction bases left unmatched: 19. For the CDR3, the DNA is TGTGCCTGGAGAGTCCTTTCGCGACAGGGGGTCCGGGGAGGCTACACCTTC. Its translation: CAWRVLSRQGVRGGYTF.

The sample holds many counts of this clonotype. The rearrangement joins TRBV12-3 or TRBV12-4 to TRBJ2-2; D tentatively fits TRBD1 or TRBD2 (5 bases each). CDR3 size: 15 residues. V was cut by 4 bases and J by 5 bases, with 14 bases left in between. This chain's CDR3 is CASSSTEGNTGELFF. CDR3 coding DNA: TGTGCCAGCAGTTCGACAGAGGGTAATACCGGGGAGCTGTTTTTT.

In this sample, this clonotype turned up a few times. The chain carries TRBV4-1 and TRBJ1-3; D might be TRBD1 (6 bases). V dropped 2 bases and J dropped 2 bases, with 16 bases sitting between them. Germline V gives CDR1 MGHRA, CDR2 YSYEKL. The CDR3 loop spans 17 amino acids. CDR3 nucleotide sequence: TGCGCCAGCAGCCAATCCAGGGGACCCCGAACTGGAAACACCATATATTTT. Its translation: CASSQSRGPRTGNTIYF.

The sample holds many counts of this clonotype. The CDR3 loop reads CATTSLSSSYEQYF. CDR3 in DNA: TGTGCCACCACCTCCCTGAGCAGCTCCTACGAGCAGTACTTC. The V and J genes are TRBV6-2 or TRBV6-3 and TRBJ2-7; D gene unclear. CDR3 length equals 14 residues. CDR1 is MNHEY, CDR2 SVGEGT, per germline. V was pared by 10 bases and J by 0 bases, with 16 bases between.

The chain recombines TRBV12-3 or TRBV12-4 with TRBJ2-7, with 10 bases lining up with TRBD2. Germline trimming cut 5 bases from V and 6 bases from J; bases unmatched to any gene: 4. The CDR3 loop spans 13 amino acids. The CDR3: CASSRTSGSEQYF. In nucleotides, the CDR3 is TGTGCCAGCAGTCGGACTAGCGGAAGCGAGCAGTACTTC.

V usage is TRBV11-2 and J usage is TRBJ1-3; D is possibly TRBD1 (6 bases). The CDR3 loop spans 15 amino acids. The germline V gene encodes CDR1 SGHAT and CDR2 FQNNGV. V dropped 4 bases and J dropped 5 bases, with 15 bases sitting between them. This CDR3 reads CASSSYRERRNTIYF. CDR3 bases: TGTGCCAGCAGCTCATACAGGGAACGGAGAAACACCATATATTTT.